This T cell receptor (beta chain) emerged from a study of blood T cell repertoires in COVID-19. Study-wide background: PBMCs, B-cell-depleted T cells, or T cells were the source of the cDNA or gDNA that made up the material.

This CDR3 is 15 amino acids long. J lost 9 bases, V lost 6 bases, and 7 bases had no gene match. Germline V gene sequence: CDR1 MNHEY, CDR2 SVGAGI. This clone was seen once. The data were produced by immunoSEQ multiplex PCR, yet TCRdb's version contains in-frame clones alone and is incomplete. Here the sample spans tens of thousands of clones, 86% being singletons. V gene TRBV6-5 combines with J gene TRBJ1-6, with 11 bases aligning to TRBD1. Specimen: peripheral blood. The TCR comes from a man between 25 and 39 years old with acute or convalescent COVID-19. The CDR3, as DNA: TGTGCCAGCAGGGCGGACAGGGGGCAGAGTTCACCCCTCCACTTT. Amino acids: CASRADRGQSSPLHF.